The sequence of this T cell receptor beta chain was determined in a study of molecular identifiers for immune sequencing clone quantification. General study results and limits: Highly expanded clone sizes could end up underestimated if a barcode were shared by identical TCR molecules.

TCR libraries were built in bulk with a published protocol and specific TCR primers. In TCRdb, the PCR reads were re-called with MiXCR into one record per CDR3 protein. The sample lists nearly 650,000 distinct CDR3 sequences; 25% were seen once. Investigators produced naive CD8 libraries from approximately 20,000 to 1,000,000 sorted cells, drawing on 10%, 30% or 50% RNA. Sorting was used to obtain naive CD8 T cells (CD8+CD4-CCR7+CD45RA+). This clonotype appeared many times. What it recognizes is unknown. V was clipped by 5 bases and J by 0 bases; unmatched bases: 12. The CDR3 extends over 17 amino acids. Looked up from germline, CDR1 is MDHEN and CDR2 is SYDVKM.

The receptor was derived from a human donor in good health. Some libraries in this study had Jurkat cell RNA spiked in. The specimen was naive CD8+ T cells from blood, with Jurkat cell RNA spiked in. Documented subset: FACS-sorted CD8+CD4-CCR7+CD45RA+ naive T cells. The V call is TRBV28, the J call TRBJ2-5, with 7 bases lining up with TRBD2. The CDR3 protein is CASSPHYSGTYQETQYF. The CDR3 nucleotides are TGTGCCAGCAGTCCCCATTACAGCGGGACGTACCAAGAGACCCAGTACTTC.